The T cell receptor beta chain described here comes from a study of CD8+CD57+ T cells in acquired aplastic anemia. Study-wide background: Isolated CD4+ and CD8+ cells, once sorted, yielded DNA averaging roughly 3.4 ug.

Both TCR beta VDJ combination and CDR3 sequence profiling were carried out. Genomic DNA was the template for this profiling. Via MiXCR, TCRdb re-called the reads, giving one row per CDR3 protein. The repertoire includes 250,000 to 300,000 distinct CDR3 sequences, 55% to 65% of them detected once, and 7.5% to 9% sits in the top ten. The CDR3 extends over 18 amino acids. Trimming at V came to 1 base and at J to 4 bases, leaving 10 bases not matched to a gene. Germline V gene sequence: CDR1 SGHTA, CDR2 FQGNSA. Study observations and caveats: Overlapping CD8+ CDR3 repertoires of patients and controls contained under 30 shared sequences.

Comments on this clonotype: Its antigen is undetermined.

This sequence was found in a human donor with severe aplastic anemia or a healthy control (not recorded which). The V and J genes are TRBV7-2 and TRBJ2-5; TRBD2 matches 12 bases. Sequenced material: sorted CD4+, CD8+, or CD8+CD57+ T cells (not recorded which) from PBMCs. The CDR3 nucleotides are TGTGCCAGCAGCTTAGGACTAGCGGGGGCCACCAGGTCAGAGACCCAGTACTTC. It translates to CASSLGLAGATRSETQYF. Variable domain in full (rest from reference TRBV7-2 and TRBJ2-5): GAGVSQSPSNKVTEKGKDVELRCDPISGHTALYWYRQSLGQGLEFLIYFQGNSAPDKSGLPSDRFSAERTGGSVSTLTIQRTQQEDSAVYLCASSLGLAGATRSETQYFGPGTRLLVL.